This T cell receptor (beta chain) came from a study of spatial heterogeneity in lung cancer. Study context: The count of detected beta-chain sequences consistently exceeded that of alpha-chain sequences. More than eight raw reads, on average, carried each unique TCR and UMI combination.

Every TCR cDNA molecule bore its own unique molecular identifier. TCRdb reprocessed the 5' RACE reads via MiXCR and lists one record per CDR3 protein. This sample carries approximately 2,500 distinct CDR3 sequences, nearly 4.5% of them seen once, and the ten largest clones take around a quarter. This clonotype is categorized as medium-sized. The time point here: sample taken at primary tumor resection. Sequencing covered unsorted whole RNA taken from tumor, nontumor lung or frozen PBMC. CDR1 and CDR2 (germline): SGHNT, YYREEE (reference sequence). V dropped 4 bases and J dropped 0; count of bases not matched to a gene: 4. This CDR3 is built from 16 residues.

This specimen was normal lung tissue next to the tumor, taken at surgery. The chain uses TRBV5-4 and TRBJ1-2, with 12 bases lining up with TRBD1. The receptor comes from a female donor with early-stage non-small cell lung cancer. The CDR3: CASSPGQGATNYGYTF. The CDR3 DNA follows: TGTGCCAGCAGCCCGGGACAGGGGGCTACTAACTATGGCTACACCTTC.